These 20 T cell receptor beta chains were sequenced from one sample in a study of blood T cells in healthy people across ages. With a J-beta primer mix and a sample-barcoded 5' primer, a second PCR ran about 7 to 12 cycles. Using its own MiXCR run on the 5' RACE reads, TCRdb lists one record per CDR3 protein. The table lists 1.5 million to 1.8 million distinct CDR3 sequences, 35% to 45% of them singletons. Sequencing used blood. The receptor set was obtained from a woman under 30 in good health.

There are many counts of this clonotype. The chain uses TRBV9 and TRBJ2-3, with D unresolved. CDR3 length: 12 residues. Between the trimmed V and J ends, which lost 0 bases and 5 bases, there was a span of 4 bases. CDR1 and CDR2 (germline): SGDLS, YYNGEE. The CDR3 DNA is TGTGCCAGCAGCGTAGCGGAAGATACGCAGTATTTT. Translation: CASSVAEDTQYF. The full variable domain, its missing parts supplied by reference TRBV9 and TRBJ2-3, is DSGVTQTPKHLITATGQRVTLRCSPRSGDLSVYWYQQSLDQGLQFLIQYYNGEERAKGNILERFSAQQFPDLHSELNLSSLELGDSALYFCASSVAEDTQYFGPGTRLTVL.

In this sample, this clonotype turned up a few times. This chain connects TRBV7-2 to TRBJ2-1; 7 bases agree with TRBD2. The CDR3 runs 13 residues. V was clipped by 2 bases and J by 9 bases; unmatched bases: 4. Germline CDR1 reads SGHTA; CDR2 reads FQGNSA. The DNA of the CDR3 is TGTGCCAGCAGCTTAAGGCGCGGGGGTGAGCAGTTCTTC. This codes for CASSLRRGGEQFF.

This clonotype was observed many times. The V call is TRBV20-1, the J call TRBJ2-1, with D possibly being TRBD2 (6 bases). Between the trimmed V and J ends, which lost 0 bases and 2 bases, there was a span of 11 bases. Germline values: CDR1 DFQATT, CDR2 SNEGSKA (reference sequence). This CDR3 spans 15 amino acids. As DNA, the CDR3 is TGCAGTGCTAGAGATCGGCGCGGGACCTACAATGAGCAGTTCTTC. Its translation: CSARDRRGTYNEQFF.

J is TRBJ1-1 and V is TRBV29-1, with D maybe TRBD1 (6 bases). V was shortened by 4 bases and J by 3 bases, with 15 bases between the two germline ends. The germline V gene encodes CDR1 SQVTM and CDR2 ANQGSEA. The CDR3 has 14 residues. The CDR3 is CSVVVQGSHTEAFF. The CDR3 nucleotides read TGCAGCGTTGTCGTTCAGGGGTCCCACACTGAAGCTTTCTTT.

This rearrangement joins TRBV7-2 to TRBJ2-1; 9 bases are shared with TRBD1. With V trimmed by 2 bases and J by 7 bases, 3 bases remained unmatched. The CDR3 spans 14 residues. Germline-derived CDR1 and CDR2 are SGHTA and FQGNSA. CDR3 nucleotide sequence: TGTGCCAGCAGCTTAATGACAGGGGGGAATGAGCAGTTCTTC. Amino acid sequence: CASSLMTGGNEQFF.

This clonotype was detected only a few times. This sequence joins TRBV9 and TRBJ2-1, with D unclear. The CDR3 consists of 14 residues. In germline, CDR1 is SGDLS, CDR2 YYNGEE. The ends were cut back, 0 bases at V and 3 bases at J, with 7 bases in the middle. The CDR3 region has the DNA TGTGCCAGCAGCGTAGGAACGAACTACAATGAGCAGTTCTTC. It codes for CASSVGTNYNEQFF.

In this sample, this clonotype turned up a few times. The rearrangement uses TRBV20-1 and TRBJ1-5; 7 nucleotides align to TRBD1. The germline gives CDR1 DFQATT, CDR2 SNEGSKA (reference sequence). The V gene end was trimmed by 3 bases and the J gene end by 4 bases; junction bases not matched to a gene: 9. The CDR3 consists of 15 residues. Here the CDR3 DNA reads TGCAGTGCTAGGGTAAACAGGGGAATTAATCAGCCCCAGCATTTT. Translation: CSARVNRGINQPQHF.

The chain recombines TRBV5-1 with TRBJ2-2, with D tentatively TRBD2 (5 bases). The CDR3 runs 13 residues. The germline V gene encodes CDR1 SGHRS and CDR2 YFSETQ. V lost 5 bases, J lost 0 bases, and 5 bases lay in between. The CDR3 loop is CASRTTNTGELFF. CDR3 sequence (DNA): TGCGCCAGCAGGACTACGAACACCGGGGAGCTGTTTTTT. Filled out from reference TRBV5-1 and TRBJ2-2, the complete variable domain reads KAGVTQTPRYLIKTRGQQVTLSCSPISGHRSVSWYQQTPGQGLQFLFEYFSETQRNKGNFPGRFSGRQFSNSRSEMNVSTLELGDSALYLCASRTTNTGELFFGEGSRLTVL.

The chain uses TRBV30 and TRBJ1-1; 8 bases map to TRBD1. V dropped 2 bases and J dropped 5; count of bases not matched to a gene: 7. Germline V CDR1 and CDR2: GTSNPN, SVGIG (reference sequence). This CDR3 comprises 14 residues. This CDR3 is CAWSKGTGWTEAFF. The CDR3 DNA reads TGTGCCTGGAGTAAGGGGACAGGCTGGACTGAAGCTTTCTTT.

V gene TRBV4-1 combines with J gene TRBJ2-5; 10 nucleotides line up with TRBD2. CDR1 is MGHRA, CDR2 YSYEKL, per germline. The CDR3 has 16 amino acids. J lost 11 bases, V lost 1 base, and 13 bases had no gene match. Here the CDR3 reads CASSQARTSGYDEQYF. The DNA of the CDR3 is TGCGCCAGCAGCCAAGCAAGGACTAGCGGTTACGATGAGCAGTACTTC.

The chain recombines TRBV24-1 with TRBJ1-2; 7 nucleotides align to TRBD1. Looked up from germline, CDR1 is KGHDR and CDR2 is SFDVKD. J lost 5 bases, V lost 0 bases, and 5 bases had no gene match. The CDR3 is 15 residues long. The CDR3 loop is CATSDLRGQSYGYTF. As DNA, the CDR3 is TGTGCCACCAGTGATTTGCGGGGACAGTCTTATGGCTACACCTTC.

This clonotype was observed at least ten times. The V call is TRBV6-6, the J call TRBJ2-1; D may be TRBD1 or TRBD2 (5 bases each). Germline V gene lookup returns CDR1 MNHNY and CDR2 SVGAGI (reference sequence). V lost 5 bases and J 9 bases, leaving 11 bases between the germline ends. This CDR3 region has 12 residues. The CDR3 bases are TGTGCCAGCAGTCGCCGGGGCCTTGAGCAGTTCTTC. This codes for CASSRRGLEQFF.

This clonotype was detected only a few times. The chain has TRBV6-6 and TRBJ1-1, with unresolved D. The CDR3 is 15 residues long. Trimming took 7 bases from V and 6 from J, leaving 21 bases between them. From germline, CDR1 is MNHNY and CDR2 SVGAGI (reference sequence). Here the CDR3 reads CASNHDPKVGPEAFF. DNA of the CDR3: TGTGCCAGCAACCACGACCCGAAAGTAGGTCCTGAAGCTTTCTTT.

This clonotype was counted between two and nine times. The chain is built from TRBV6-1 and TRBJ1-6, with D tentatively TRBD1 (5 bases). CDR1 and CDR2 from the germline V gene are MNHNS and SASEGT. The CDR3 contains 13 residues. Trimming took 3 bases from V and 7 from J, leaving 7 bases between them. CDR3 loop: CASSDTGNSPLHF. Here the CDR3 DNA reads TGTGCCAGCAGTGATACAGGAAATTCACCCCTCCACTTT.

The genes are TRBV27 and TRBJ2-2, with D possibly TRBD2 on 6 matching bases. The CDR3 consists of 15 residues. Germline CDR1 MNHEY, CDR2 SMNVEV (reference sequence). The germline V and J ends were trimmed by 1 base and 5 bases, with 11 bases remaining between them. DNA of the CDR3: TGTGCCAGCAGTTTATGGGGGGATCCGACCGGGGAGCTGTTTTTT. This translates into CASSLWGDPTGELFF.

This clonotype has a handful of counts. This CDR3 reads CATGLYTDTQYF. For the CDR3, the DNA is TGTGCCACCGGCCTATACACAGATACGCAGTATTTT. This chain connects TRBV15 to TRBJ2-3; D is ambiguous. From germline, CDR1 is LNHNV and CDR2 YYDKDF (reference sequence). The V and J ends lost 8 bases and 2 bases respectively, with 8 bases between them. This CDR3 comprises 12 residues.

This clonotype was seen a handful of times. This chain uses TRBV20-1 with TRBJ2-1; 7 nucleotides agree with TRBD2. Per germline, CDR1 DFQATT and CDR2 SNEGSKA (reference sequence). V trimming: 5 bases; J trimming: 2 bases; junction bases outside the gene matches: 9. The CDR3 sequence is 15 residues long. The CDR3 nucleotides read TGCAGTGCTGGAGGGGTCCGGGGGGCCTACAATGAGCAGTTCTTC. It yields the protein CSAGGVRGAYNEQFF.

This clonotype was seen a handful of times. The chain combines TRBV7-2 with TRBJ1-5; D is uncertain. The ends were cut back, 2 bases at V and 1 base at J, with 12 bases in the middle. Germline V gene lookup returns CDR1 SGHTA and CDR2 FQGNSA. The CDR3 contains 16 residues. CDR3 amino acids: CASSLTVSRSNQPQHF. DNA of the CDR3: TGTGCCAGCAGCTTAACGGTCTCACGGAGCAATCAGCCCCAGCATTTT.

The J gene is TRBJ1-1, the V gene TRBV6-5, with D maybe TRBD1 (5 bases). The V gene lost 6 bases and the J gene lost 1 base, with 15 bases spanning the gap. This CDR3 is 15 amino acids long. Germline values: CDR1 MNHEY, CDR2 SVGAGI. The CDR3 DNA reads as TGTGCCAGCAGCCTTACCCTGGGGGGGAACACTGAAGCTTTCTTT. The encoded protein is CASSLTLGGNTEAFF.

The gene calls are TRBV29-1 and TRBJ2-3, with D possibly TRBD1 on 5 matching bases. The CDR3 is 14 amino acids. Trimming pared 1 base from V and 1 base from J, leaving 9 bases between. Germline lookup yields CDR1 SQVTM and CDR2 ANQGSEA. The CDR3 sequence is CSVEGLGGTDTQYF. The CDR3 bases are TGCAGCGTTGAAGGCCTAGGGGGCACAGATACGCAGTATTTT.